In its sample, the clone carrying this TCR beta chain was seen a few times. Only in-frame clones appear in the TCRdb table, and some are missing; sequencing was by immunoSEQ multiplex PCR. This table has about 270,000 clones, about nine tenths appearing once. This CDR3 is built from 14 residues. Germline V gene data show CDR1 as MNHEY and CDR2 as SMNVEV (reference sequence). Trimming cost V 3 bases and J 1 base, with 9 bases left between them. The source of the sample is a study of blood T cell repertoires in COVID-19. The TCR comes from a man aged 35 to 55 who had recovered from COVID-19. The V call is TRBV27, the J call TRBJ2-5; TRBD1 is a possible D gene (5 bases). The source material was peripheral blood. Here the CDR3 DNA reads TGTGCCAGCAGTTTCCAGGGTATCCAAGAGACCCAGTACTTC. The encoded protein is CASSFQGIQETQYF.